This note documents a single T cell receptor beta chain sequence. Methods used by the authors: Quantification of nucleated cells was approximated via reference gene primer amplification. Repertoires were generated with immunoSEQ multiplex PCR, while TCRdb's copy carries only in-frame clones and drops some. V, J and clone size are taken as reported in that table, and D and trimming were inferred from the DNA itself. The data contain a few hundred thousand clones, more than 70% of them singletons. This sample was taken from a study of blood T cell repertoires in COVID-19. Study-wide background: The United States, Italy and Spain supplied acute and convalescent COVID-19 samples. PBMCs, B-cell-depleted T cells, or T cells provided the cDNA or gDNA that made up the material.

The CDR3 length is 15 residues. V was clipped by 5 bases and J by 1 base, with 12 bases between them. The germline V gene encodes CDR1 SGHRS and CDR2 YFSETQ. The source is an elderly man with acute or convalescent COVID-19. Sample: peripheral blood. V usage is TRBV5-1 and J usage is TRBJ2-2, with D tentatively TRBD2 (6 bases). The CDR3 sequence is CASRRRDGNTGELFF. As DNA, the CDR3 is TGCGCCAGCAGGCGGCGGGACGGGAACACCGGGGAGCTGTTTTTT.